One and the same sample provided the 18 T cell receptor beta chains below, sequenced in a study of blood T cell repertoires in COVID-19. Assay: immunoSEQ multiplex PCR; the TCRdb copy retains only in-frame clones and omits some. The sample has around 320,000 clones; around 85% are singletons. The sample comprised peripheral blood. Source of these receptors: a human donor in a cohort sampled during active COVID-19.

In DNA, the CDR3 is TGTGCCAGCAGTGCGGGACAGGGCCCTGGAAACACCATATATTTT. It specifies CASSAGQGPGNTIYF. V usage is TRBV2 and J usage is TRBJ1-3, with 9 bases aligning to TRBD1. This CDR3 spans 15 amino acids. Trimming took 4 bases from V and 2 from J; bases not matched to a gene: 3. Germline CDR1 reads SNHLY; CDR2 reads FYNNEI.

The rearrangement joins TRBV10-3 to TRBJ2-3, with D perhaps matching TRBD1 (5 bases). This CDR3 spans 12 amino acids. CDR1 is ENHRY, CDR2 SYGVKD, per germline. Trimming removed 3 bases at V and 5 bases at J, with 6 bases between. The CDR3 here is CAISEGEDTQYF. CDR3 nucleotides: TGTGCCATCAGTGAAGGGGAAGATACGCAGTATTTT.

The gene calls are TRBV2 and TRBJ2-3; 9 bases map to TRBD1. The V gene's germline CDR1 is SNHLY and CDR2 FYNNEI. The CDR3 has 16 residues. With V trimmed by 4 bases and J by 1 base, 6 bases remained unmatched. As DNA, the CDR3 is TGTGCCAGCAGTGCAATAAGGGACAGGGGCACAGATACGCAGTATTTT. Translated, it gives CASSAIRDRGTDTQYF.

The chain recombines TRBV2 with TRBJ2-7; 10 nucleotides align to TRBD2. CDR3 length equals 16 residues. Germline values: CDR1 SNHLY, CDR2 FYNNEI. V shed 6 bases and J 5 bases; nucleotides not matched to a gene: 13. The CDR3 reads CASRTGQAGGRDEQYF. DNA of the CDR3: TGTGCCAGCAGGACGGGCCAAGCGGGGGGGCGCGACGAGCAGTACTTC.

The CDR3 loop reads CATSKGTYEQYF. The CDR3 bases are TGTGCCACCTCGAAGGGGACCTACGAGCAGTACTTC. The rearrangement uses TRBV25-1 and TRBJ2-7; TRBD1 is a possible D gene (5 bases). The length of the CDR3 is 12 residues. The germline V gene has CDR1 MGHDK and CDR2 SYGVNS. V gave up 10 bases and J gave up 2 bases, with 12 bases separating them.

V and J are TRBV9 and TRBJ2-4; no clear D. The CDR3 runs to 12 residues. Trimming took off 3 bases at V and 6 bases at J, with 7 bases between the two ends. Germline V gene data show CDR1 as SGDLS and CDR2 as YYNGEE. The CDR3: CASSGARNIQYF. DNA of the CDR3: TGTGCCAGCAGCGGGGCTCGAAACATTCAGTACTTC.

This chain connects TRBV7-2 to TRBJ2-1; D gene uncertain. The germline V and J ends were trimmed by 4 bases and 4 bases, with 8 bases remaining between them. The CDR3 loop spans 13 amino acids. CDR1 and CDR2 (germline): SGHTA, FQGNSA. CDR3 in amino acids: CASSSPVYNEQFF. DNA of the CDR3: TGTGCCAGCAGCTCCCCAGTATACAATGAGCAGTTCTTC. The full variable domain, in which reference TRBV7-2 and TRBJ2-1 provide the parts outside the CDR3, is GAGVSQSPSNKVTEKGKDVELRCDPISGHTALYWYRQSLGQGLEFLIYFQGNSAPDKSGLPSDRFSAERTGGSVSTLTIQRTQQEDSAVYLCASSSPVYNEQFFGPGTRLTVL.

This clone was observed a handful of times. The chain carries TRBV25-1 and TRBJ1-2; D not certain. The CDR3 length is 12 residues. V was clipped by 9 bases and J by 2 bases, with 10 bases between them. From germline, CDR1 is MGHDK and CDR2 SYGVNS. CDR3 nucleotides: TGTGCCAGAGCTAACCCGAACTATGGCTACACCTTC. Protein product: CARANPNYGYTF.

The chain links TRBV6-2 or TRBV6-3 to TRBJ1-1; D is ambiguous. Trimming left V 6 bases short and J 1 base short, with 9 bases between. This CDR3 has 13 amino acids. Germline values: CDR1 MNHEY, CDR2 SVGEGT. The CDR3 DNA reads as TGTGCCAGCAGCCGTTCAGGGAACACTGAAGCTTTCTTT. Encoded protein: CASSRSGNTEAFF.

The V call is TRBV5-4, the J call TRBJ1-6; TRBD1 aligns across 7 bases. J was trimmed by 8 bases and V by 9 bases; bases with no gene match: 5. Looked up from germline, CDR1 is SGHNT and CDR2 is YYREEE (reference sequence). This CDR3 is built from 12 residues. CDR3 DNA sequence: TGTGCCACCCGACAGGGCCATTCACCCCTCCACTTT. Translating gives CATRQGHSPLHF.

This chain links TRBV6-4 with TRBJ2-1; D gene uncertain. Between the trimmed V and J ends, which lost 2 bases and 10 bases, there was a span of 15 bases. The CDR3 is made up of 14 amino acids. Germline V gene lookup returns CDR1 MRHNA and CDR2 SNTAGT. For the CDR3, the DNA is TGTGCCAGCAGTGACGGTCCCCAGGTATCAGAGCAGTTCTTC. It codes for CASSDGPQVSEQFF.

This chain uses TRBV29-1 with TRBJ1-2, with D unclear. Germline-derived CDR1 and CDR2 are SQVTM and ANQGSEA. The CDR3 is 13 residues long. The V end was cut by 3 bases, the J end by 8 bases, with 16 bases between. The CDR3 here is CSVDPGIREGYTF. CDR3 DNA: TGCAGCGTTGACCCCGGGATCCGAGAGGGCTACACCTTC.

The V call is TRBV5-6, the J call TRBJ2-3; 8 bases are shared with TRBD1. The CDR3 consists of 15 residues. Trimming took 1 base from V and 6 from J; bases not matched to a gene: 7. Per germline, CDR1 SGHDT and CDR2 YYEEEE. The CDR3 sequence: CASSLLDRVADTQYF. The CDR3 DNA reads as TGTGCCAGCAGCTTGCTGGACAGGGTTGCCGATACGCAGTATTTT.

This sequence joins TRBV5-1 and TRBJ1-2, with D maybe TRBD1 (5 bases). This CDR3 is built from 16 residues. With 2 bases removed from V and 2 bases from J, the gap between germline ends came to 16 bases. Per the germline V gene, CDR1 is SGHRS and CDR2 is YFSETQ. The CDR3 sequence: CASSFAMMGLNYGYTF. The CDR3 nucleotides are TGCGCCAGCAGCTTCGCGATGATGGGGCTGAACTATGGCTACACCTTC.

V gene TRBV30 combines with J gene TRBJ2-7, with D unresolved. The germline gives CDR1 GTSNPN, CDR2 SVGIG (reference sequence). V lost 0 bases and J lost 3, with 12 bases in between. The CDR3 length is 14 residues. CDR3 coding DNA: TGTGCCTGGAGTGTGTTCGAGCATAACTACGAGCAGTACTTC. It specifies CAWSVFEHNYEQYF.

V gene TRBV4-1 combines with J gene TRBJ1-4; no reliable D call. The CDR3 spans 17 residues. Trimming pared 3 bases from V and 5 bases from J, leaving 19 bases between. The germline V gene encodes CDR1 MGHRA and CDR2 YSYEKL. For the CDR3, the DNA is TGCGCCAGCAGCCAGCCCTCGGGTGGAGCGTCGAATGAAAAACTGTTTTTT. Protein: CASSQPSGGASNEKLFF.

This clone was detected a few times. Here the CDR3 reads CASSSAVEDQPQHF. In DNA form, the CDR3 reads TGTGCCAGCAGCTCAGCCGTAGAGGATCAGCCCCAGCATTTT. The V call is TRBV7-9, the J call TRBJ1-5; D is unclear. Germline assignment: CDR1 SEHNR and CDR2 FQNEAQ (reference sequence). The CDR3 has 14 amino acids. V lost 4 bases and J lost 5, with 12 bases in between.

This clone was recorded only once. The V gene is TRBV11-2, the J gene TRBJ1-2, with D unresolved. V was shortened by 5 bases and J by 14 bases, with 9 bases between the two germline ends. The CDR3 length is 9 residues. CDR1 and CDR2 from the germline V gene are SGHAT and FQNNGV. The chain's CDR3 is CASSPLRTF. As DNA, the CDR3 is TGTGCCAGCAGCCCACTCCGAACCTTC.